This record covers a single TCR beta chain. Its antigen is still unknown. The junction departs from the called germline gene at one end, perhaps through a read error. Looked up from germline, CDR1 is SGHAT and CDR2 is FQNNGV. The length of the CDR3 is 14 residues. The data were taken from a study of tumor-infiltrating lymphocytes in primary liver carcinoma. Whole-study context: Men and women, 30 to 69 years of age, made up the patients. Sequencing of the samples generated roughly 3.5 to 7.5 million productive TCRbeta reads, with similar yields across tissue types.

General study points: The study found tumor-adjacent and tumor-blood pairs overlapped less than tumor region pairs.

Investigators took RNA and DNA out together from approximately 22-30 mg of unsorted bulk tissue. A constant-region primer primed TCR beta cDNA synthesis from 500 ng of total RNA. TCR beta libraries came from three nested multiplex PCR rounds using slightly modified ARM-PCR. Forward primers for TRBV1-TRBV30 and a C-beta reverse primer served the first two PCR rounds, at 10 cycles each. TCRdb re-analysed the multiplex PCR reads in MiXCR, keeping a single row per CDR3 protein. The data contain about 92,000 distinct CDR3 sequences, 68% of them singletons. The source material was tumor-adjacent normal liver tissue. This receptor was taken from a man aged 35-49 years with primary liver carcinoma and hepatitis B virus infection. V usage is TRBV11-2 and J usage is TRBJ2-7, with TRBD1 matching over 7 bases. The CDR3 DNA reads TGTGCCAGCAGCTCAATAGGGGGCTGGTACGAGCAGCACTTC. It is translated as CASSSIGGWYEQHF.